Given below is one TCR beta chain in context. Its target is unknown. The data derive from a study of graft-versus-host responses after intestinal transplantation. As for the study in general: Every one of the recipients received anti-thymocyte globulin induction and afterwards took tacrolimus and steroids for three to four years. Study results and caveats: Graft-donor T cell macrochimerism in patients accompanied high graft-versus-host to host-versus-graft clonal ratios in allografts. The study associated peak circulating GvH clone levels with early post-transplant HvG declines.

The method was immunoSEQ multiplex PCR; TCRdb's version includes in-frame clones alone and lacks a portion of them. Counted here are 85,000 to 100,000 clones, around 90% occurring once; the ten biggest clones make up around 0.17%. V lost 1 base and J lost 3, with 12 bases in between. The CDR3 contains 15 residues. The germline V gene has CDR1 KGHSH and CDR2 LQKENI. The V and J genes are TRBV18 and TRBJ1-2; no clear D gene. The receptor's source is a human donor who received an intestinal transplant. This specimen was unstimulated CD4+ T cells sorted from spleen or lymph node cells, taken before intestinal transplant. CDR3: CASSPRHDTDYGYTF. For the CDR3, the DNA is TGTGCCAGCTCACCACGTCACGACACGGACTATGGCTACACCTTC.